These 24 T cell receptor beta chains came from one sample sequenced in a study. TCRdb recomputed calls from the reads with MiXCR, one row per CDR3 protein. The sample lists thousands of distinct CDR3 sequences; roughly 8% were seen once. Sequencing was done on a sample of CD4+ T cells from synovial fluid. Source of these receptors: a human donor with rheumatoid arthritis.

With regard to this clonotype: A much larger clonotype is one base distant, so this may be a read error. The chain joins TRBV11-2 to TRBJ1-2, with a possible D match to TRBD1 (5 bases). The CDR3 contains 14 residues. Germline assignment: CDR1 SGHAT and CDR2 FQNNGV. CDR3 coding DNA: TGTGCCAGCAACTTAGAGGGGTCGTTCTATGGCTACACCTTC. Translating gives CASNLEGSFYGYTF.

This clonotype is medium-sized (0.01 to 0.1%). V and J are TRBV6-1 and TRBJ2-5; 12 nucleotides line up with TRBD2. From germline, CDR1 is MNHNS and CDR2 SASEGT. The trim removed 1 base at V and 5 bases at J, leaving 11 bases unmatched. CDR3 length: 18 amino acids. CDR3 nucleotides: TGTGCCAGCAGTGAAGTGACTAGCGGGGGTGAGAGGAGGGAGACCCAGTACTTC. This codes for CASSEVTSGGERRETQYF.

This clonotype is classed as medium-sized. This chain uses TRBV18 with TRBJ2-1; tentatively, D is TRBD2 (5 bases). This CDR3 contains 14 residues. CDR1 is KGHSH, CDR2 LQKENI, per germline. Trimming took off 2 bases at V and 2 bases at J, with 7 bases between the two ends. For the CDR3, the DNA is TGTGCCAGCTCACCAGGGGAGCCCTACAATGAGCAGTTCTTC. This encodes CASSPGEPYNEQFF.

This chain joins TRBV9 and TRBJ2-7, with D perhaps TRBD1 (5 bases). CDR3 length: 15 residues. V was trimmed by 0 bases and J by 2 bases, leaving 12 bases between them. Germline lookup yields CDR1 SGDLS and CDR2 YYNGEE. The CDR3 spells CASSVAPAGPYEQYF. DNA for the CDR3: TGTGCCAGCAGCGTAGCTCCCGCAGGGCCCTACGAGCAGTACTTC.

In its sample, this clonotype was seen many times. The chain couples TRBV18 to TRBJ1-6, with 9 nucleotides matching TRBD1. Germline V CDR1 and CDR2: KGHSH, LQKENI. Trimming took 5 bases from V and 8 from J; bases not matched to a gene: 4. This CDR3 has 14 amino acids. The DNA for the CDR3 is TGTGCCAGCTCATCTCGGACAGGGGATTCACCCCTCCACTTT. It codes for CASSSRTGDSPLHF.

The count of this clonotype is one. The gene calls are TRBV5-4 and TRBJ1-4, with D unresolved. V was trimmed by 2 bases and J by 5 bases, leaving 10 bases between them. CDR1 is SGHNT, CDR2 YYREEE, per germline (reference sequence). This CDR3 region has 14 residues. In DNA, the CDR3 is TGTGCCAGCAGCTTTGGTCAGGAGAATGAAAAACTGTTTTTT. It is translated as CASSFGQENEKLFF.

Ten or more counts support this clonotype. The chain combines TRBV11-2 with TRBJ1-3; D remains ambiguous. This CDR3 is built from 15 residues. V lost 6 bases and J 0 bases, leaving 12 bases between the germline ends. CDR1 is SGHAT and CDR2 is FQNNGV in the germline V gene. The CDR3 sequence: CASRTDVSSGNTIYF. CDR3 DNA: TGTGCCAGCAGAACGGACGTGAGCTCTGGAAACACCATATATTTT.

This clonotype was detected many times. The CDR3: CSAGTPGSGNTIYF. The CDR3 coding sequence is TGCAGTGCTGGGACCCCCGGTTCTGGAAACACCATATATTTT. The rearrangement joins TRBV20-1 to TRBJ1-3, with a weak D call TRBD1 (5 bases). Trimming shortened V by 5 bases and J by 1 base, and 12 bases separated the two germline ends. Germline CDR1 is DFQATT and CDR2 is SNEGSKA (reference sequence). The CDR3 totals 14 residues.

This clonotype was observed a handful of times. Since a much larger clone is just one base distant, this may be a read error. The chain recombines TRBV20-1 with TRBJ2-7; tentatively, D is TRBD1 (6 bases). This CDR3 spans 14 amino acids. Germline CDR1 reads DFQATT; CDR2 reads SNEGSKA (reference sequence). The CDR3 loop is CSVRDWTAPYEQYF. The CDR3, as DNA: TGCAGTGTTAGAGATTGGACAGCCCCTTACGAGCAGTACTTC.

This clonotype is labeled as medium-sized. The chain is built from TRBV7-2 and TRBJ2-1; TRBD2 matches 14 bases. This CDR3 comprises 17 residues. Germline lookup yields CDR1 SGHTA and CDR2 FQGNSA. V gave up 5 bases and J gave up 6 bases; unmatched junction bases: 9. The CDR3 bases are TGTGCCAGCAGCAAACCCGGGACTAGCGGGAGTTTCAATGAGCAGTTCTTC. This sequence encodes CASSKPGTSGSFNEQFF.

Many counts were recorded for this clonotype. The chain recombines TRBV5-1 with TRBJ1-1; TRBD1 is a possible D gene (5 bases). V was shortened by 5 bases and J by 4 bases, with 9 bases between the two germline ends. Germline CDR1 is SGHRS and CDR2 is YFSETQ. The CDR3 has 12 residues. The CDR3 DNA follows: TGCGCCAGCAGACGTGGGGGCACTGAAGCTTTCTTT. This sequence encodes CASRRGGTEAFF.

This clonotype is medium-sized (0.01 to 0.1%) in the sample. The rearrangement uses TRBV3-1 and TRBJ2-1; 7 bases fit TRBD2. The V segment lost 4 bases and the J segment 4 bases; nucleotides outside the gene matches: 4. Germline V CDR1 and CDR2: LGHDT, YNNKEL (reference sequence). The CDR3 contains 14 residues. As DNA, the CDR3 is TGTGCCAGCAGCCCACAGCGGGGTTACAATGAGCAGTTCTTC. It codes for CASSPQRGYNEQFF.

This clonotype is classed as medium-sized (0.01 to 0.1%). The chain recombines TRBV29-1 with TRBJ2-1; 10 bases agree with TRBD2. Germline V CDR1 and CDR2: SQVTM, ANQGSEA. V trimming: 2 bases; J trimming: 3 bases; junction bases outside the gene matches: 10. The CDR3 sequence is 17 residues long. CDR3 nucleotide sequence: TGCAGCGTTGAATCTCTAGCGGGAGCTCGATTCTACAATGAGCAGTTCTTC. The encoded protein is CSVESLAGARFYNEQFF.

The rearrangement uses TRBV12-3 or TRBV12-4 and TRBJ1-5, with a tentative D call TRBD1 (6 bases). V lost 4 bases to trimming and J lost 7 bases, with 11 bases between them. This CDR3 has 13 residues. This CDR3 is CASSSYREQPQHF. Written as DNA, the CDR3 is TGTGCCAGCAGTTCTTACAGGGAACAGCCCCAGCATTTT.

This clonotype is labeled medium-sized. The rearrangement uses TRBV7-9 and TRBJ1-4; D remains ambiguous. The germline gives CDR1 SEHNR, CDR2 FQNEAQ (reference sequence). V was clipped by 2 bases and J by 6 bases, with 7 bases between them. The length of the CDR3 is 13 residues. The CDR3 loop is CASSLFGDEKLFF. The CDR3 region has the DNA TGTGCCAGCAGCTTATTTGGTGATGAAAAACTGTTTTTT.

This clonotype is judged medium-sized (0.01 to 0.1%). V gene TRBV28 combines with J gene TRBJ2-4, with 7 bases that match TRBD2. Trimming removed 7 bases from V and 4 bases from J; junction bases left unmatched: 13. Germline CDR1 MDHEN, CDR2 SYDVKM. The CDR3 loop spans 16 amino acids. CDR3 in amino acids: CASISPRGGRKNIQYF. Here the CDR3 DNA reads TGTGCCAGCATTTCTCCGCGCGGGGGACGGAAAAACATTCAGTACTTC.

This clonotype is judged medium-sized (0.01 to 0.1%). The chain employs TRBV7-2 and TRBJ1-5; D not resolved. Germline loops: CDR1 SGHTA, CDR2 FQGNSA. The CDR3 spans 12 residues. V was pared by 5 bases and J by 12 bases, with 14 bases between. CDR3 in DNA: TGTGCCAGCAGCAAAAGGGAGGGTCTCCAGCATTTT. It yields the protein CASSKREGLQHF.

In its sample, this clonotype ranks as large. V gene TRBV27 combines with J gene TRBJ2-7; the D gene is possibly TRBD1 (6 bases). Germline V gene lookup returns CDR1 MNHEY and CDR2 SMNVEV (reference sequence). The CDR3 runs to 15 residues. V lost 5 bases and J 2 bases, leaving 16 bases between the germline ends. The CDR3 DNA is TGTGCCAGCAGTCTGCCCGGGACAAACGCCTACGAGCAGTACTTC. This codes for CASSLPGTNAYEQYF.

This clonotype counts as medium-sized (0.01 to 0.1%). The chain is built from TRBV3-1 and TRBJ1-1, with D uncertain. V gave up 4 bases and J gave up 0 bases, with 6 bases separating them. This CDR3 is 13 amino acids long. Germline V gene sequence: CDR1 LGHDT, CDR2 YNNKEL (reference sequence). The DNA for the CDR3 is TGTGCCAGCAGCCCAGACATGAACACTGAAGCTTTCTTT. Protein product: CASSPDMNTEAFF.

Judged by abundance, this clonotype is medium-sized. The chain employs TRBV7-9 and TRBJ2-7; 8 bases are shared with TRBD2. After removal of 1 base from V and 4 bases from J, the junction contained 3 bases not matched to a gene. CDR1 and CDR2 from the germline V gene are SEHNR and FQNEAQ (reference sequence). The CDR3 runs to 14 residues. The CDR3 coding sequence is TGTGCCAGCAGCTTAGGTAGCGGGACTTACGAGCAGTACTTC. It codes for CASSLGSGTYEQYF.

This clonotype is labeled medium-sized (0.01 to 0.1%). The chain employs TRBV2 and TRBJ2-7; 12 nucleotides match TRBD1. This CDR3 has 14 residues. In germline, CDR1 is SNHLY, CDR2 FYNNEI. V lost 3 bases, J lost 5 bases, and 2 bases stayed unmatched. CDR3 sequence (DNA): TGTGCCAGCAGTGAGGGACAGGGGGCCCACGAGCAGTACTTC. Its protein is CASSEGQGAHEQYF.

By share of the sample, this clonotype is medium-sized (0.01 to 0.1%). The V and J genes are TRBV11-2 and TRBJ2-1, with 7 bases aligning to TRBD1. CDR3 length: 14 residues. V lost 5 bases, J lost 4 bases, and 5 bases stayed unmatched. Germline CDR1 is SGHAT and CDR2 is FQNNGV. The CDR3 nucleotides read TGTGCCAGCAGCCCGGCAGGGGGATACAATGAGCAGTTCTTC. It yields the protein CASSPAGGYNEQFF.

This clonotype was counted at least ten times. This sequence joins TRBV5-1 and TRBJ2-7, with 7 bases matching TRBD1. Germline CDR1 and CDR2: SGHRS and YFSETQ. The CDR3 consists of 13 residues. V shed 0 bases and J 5 bases; nucleotides not matched to a gene: 2. The CDR3 nucleotides are TGCGCCAGCAGCTTGGCCACAGGGGACGAGCAGTACTTC. Translation: CASSLATGDEQYF.

As DNA, the CDR3 is TGTGCCAGCAGTGACGGGAGAAGTGGAAACACCATATATTTT. The encoded protein is CASSDGRSGNTIYF. This rearrangement joins TRBV2 to TRBJ1-3, with D hard to call. This CDR3 is 14 amino acids long. Looked up from germline, CDR1 is SNHLY and CDR2 is FYNNEI. Trimming took 3 bases from V and 3 from J, leaving 9 bases between them. The full variable domain, its missing parts supplied by reference TRBV2 and TRBJ1-3, is EPEVTQTPSHQVTQMGQEVILRCVPISNHLYFYWYRQILGQKVEFLVSFYNNEISEKSEIFDDQFSVERPDGSNFTLKIRSTKLEDSAMYFCASSDGRSGNTIYFGEGSWLTVV.